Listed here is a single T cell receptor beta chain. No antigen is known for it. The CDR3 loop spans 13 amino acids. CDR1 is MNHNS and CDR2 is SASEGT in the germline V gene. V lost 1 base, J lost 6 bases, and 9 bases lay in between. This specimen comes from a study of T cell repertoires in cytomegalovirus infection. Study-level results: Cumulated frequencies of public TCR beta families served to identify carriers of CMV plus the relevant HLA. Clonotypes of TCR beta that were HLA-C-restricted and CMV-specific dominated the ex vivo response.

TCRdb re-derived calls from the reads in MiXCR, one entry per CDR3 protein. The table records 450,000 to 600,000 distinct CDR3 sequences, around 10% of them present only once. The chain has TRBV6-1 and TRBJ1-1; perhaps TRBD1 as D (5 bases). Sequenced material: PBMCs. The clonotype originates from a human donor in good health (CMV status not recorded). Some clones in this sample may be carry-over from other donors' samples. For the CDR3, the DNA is TGTGCCAGCAGTGAAGTGACAGCAGCTGAAGCTTTCTTT. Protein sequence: CASSEVTAAEAFF.